Presented here are 12 T cell receptor beta chains from one specimen sequenced in a study of cytomegalovirus exposure and HLA in healthy donors. PCR amplification relied on 60 Vbeta primers (plus 13 Jbeta primers). Sequencing was performed with immunoSEQ multiplex PCR; in TCRdb, only in-frame clones are kept and a portion is missing. The data contain about 120,000 clones, around 81% of them singletons. The sequenced sample consisted of PBMCs. Receptor source: a woman aged 25 to 45 in good health and CMV-seronegative.

The chain couples TRBV4-1 to TRBJ2-7; TRBD1 matches 10 bases. Looked up from germline, CDR1 is MGHRA and CDR2 is YSYEKL. CDR3 length: 15 residues. Trimming removed 0 bases from V and 1 base from J; junction bases left unmatched: 0. The DNA for the CDR3 is TGCGCCAGCAGCCAAGAGGGACAGGGGTCCTACGAGCAGTACTTC. The encoded protein is CASSQEGQGSYEQYF.

In this sample, this clone turned up once. The rearrangement uses TRBV12-5 and TRBJ1-1; D is unclear. The CDR3 runs 13 residues. With 5 bases removed from V and 2 bases from J, the gap between germline ends came to 9 bases. Germline V gives CDR1 LGHNT, CDR2 FRNRAP. The DNA of the CDR3 is TGTGCTAGTGGTGTGGCTATTAACACTGAAGCTTTCTTT. Its translation is CASGVAINTEAFF. Looking up the rest from reference TRBV12-5 and TRBJ1-1 gives the full variable domain: DARVTQTPRHKVTEMGQEVTMRCQPILGHNTVFWYRQTMMQGLELLAYFRNRAPLDDSGMPKDRFSAEMPDATLATLKIQPSEPRDSAVYFCASGVAINTEAFFGQGTRLTVV.

This chain connects TRBV11-2 to TRBJ2-1; 11 nucleotides line up with TRBD2. V gave up 4 bases and J gave up 5 bases; unmatched junction bases: 10. Germline CDR1 SGHAT, CDR2 FQNNGV. The CDR3 has 17 amino acids. CDR3 protein: CASSSPYSGRAHNEQFF. The DNA of the CDR3 is TGTGCCAGCAGCTCCCCATATAGCGGGAGGGCCCACAATGAGCAGTTCTTC.

This clone has only a few counts. The chain recombines TRBV19 with TRBJ1-5, with D possibly TRBD1 on 5 matching bases. The CDR3 totals 16 residues. CDR1 and CDR2 from the germline V gene are LNHDA and SQIVND (reference sequence). The V end was cut by 1 base, the J end by 11 bases, with 21 bases between. Here the CDR3 DNA reads TGTGCCAGTAGTATAGCCCTGCCAGGTCAGGCGGGGGCCCAGCATTTT. Its protein product is CASSIALPGQAGAQHF.

This clone was recorded a few times. The V call is TRBV18, the J call TRBJ2-3, with TRBD2 matching 7 bases. V shed 6 bases, J shed 6 bases, and the junction held 12 bases outside the gene matches. The CDR3 contains 15 residues. Germline CDR1 and CDR2: KGHSH and LQKENI. The CDR3 DNA sequence: TGTGCCAGCTCTCAAGCGGGAAGCACCTTTGATACGCAGTATTTT. Amino acid sequence: CASSQAGSTFDTQYF.

V gene TRBV19 combines with J gene TRBJ2-3; TRBD2 agrees at 8 bases. Germline CDR1 reads LNHDA; CDR2 reads SQIVND (reference sequence). The CDR3 runs to 16 residues. V lost 6 bases to trimming and J lost 0 bases; unmatched junction nucleotides: 8. CDR3 loop: CASSGLALDSTDTQYF. The DNA of the CDR3 is TGTGCCAGTAGCGGACTAGCACTCGATAGCACAGATACGCAGTATTTT.

This clone was seen once. The chain employs TRBV7-9 and TRBJ1-1, with a weak D call TRBD1 (5 bases). The germline V and J ends were trimmed by 4 bases and 0 bases, with 18 bases remaining between them. Per germline, CDR1 SEHNR and CDR2 FQNEAQ (reference sequence). The length of the CDR3 is 17 residues. The CDR3, as DNA: TGTGCCAGCAGCTCAACAGGAGTAGTCTTCCTGAACACTGAAGCTTTCTTT. Its translation is CASSSTGVVFLNTEAFF.

This clone appeared a few times. The rearrangement links TRBV6-6 to TRBJ2-7; no reliable D call. The CDR3 is made up of 12 amino acids. Germline V gene data show CDR1 as MNHNY and CDR2 as SVGAGI (reference sequence). With 2 bases removed from V and 5 bases from J, the gap between germline ends came to 7 bases. The CDR3 DNA sequence: TGTGCCAGCAGTTACACGGGTGACGAGCAGTACTTC. As protein: CASSYTGDEQYF.

The genes are TRBV5-1 and TRBJ2-3, with D possibly TRBD2 on 5 matching bases. CDR3 length: 16 residues. V was clipped by 0 bases and J by 0 bases, with 11 bases between them. Germline lookup yields CDR1 SGHRS and CDR2 YFSETQ. CDR3 residues: CASSLVLGGSTDTQYF. The CDR3 region has the DNA TGCGCCAGCAGCTTGGTGCTGGGCGGGAGCACAGATACGCAGTATTTT.

This clone was detected only a few times. This chain joins TRBV19 and TRBJ2-1, with 7 bases lining up with TRBD1. J lost 4 bases, V lost 5 bases, and 11 bases had no gene match. The CDR3 is 16 amino acids. Germline CDR1 is LNHDA and CDR2 is SQIVND (reference sequence). CDR3: CASSASLRTGYNEQFF. CDR3 nucleotide sequence: TGTGCCAGTAGTGCCTCTTTACGGACAGGATACAATGAGCAGTTCTTC.

The J gene is TRBJ1-5, the V gene TRBV28, with a tentative D call TRBD1 (6 bases). Germline V CDR1 and CDR2: MDHEN, SYDVKM. The CDR3 consists of 14 residues. V was trimmed by 5 bases and J by 4 bases, leaving 12 bases between them. This chain's CDR3 is CASSKDRFNQPQHF. The DNA for the CDR3 is TGTGCCAGCAGTAAGGACAGATTTAATCAGCCCCAGCATTTT.

This clone was picked up one time. The V gene is TRBV4-3, the J gene TRBJ2-5, with D unresolved. The better agreement between TRBJ2-7 and the DNA end casts doubt on the J call. This CDR3 contains 16 residues. Germline CDR1 is LGHNA and CDR2 is YSLEER. The CDR3 loop reads CASSQVSWSAPYEQYF. The CDR3 DNA reads as TGCGCCAGCAGCCAAGTCAGTTGGTCAGCGCCCTACGAGCAGTACTTC.